These T cell receptor beta chains were read from a single sample in a study of blood T cell repertoires in COVID-19. Only in-frame clones appear in the TCRdb table, and some are missing; sequencing was by immunoSEQ multiplex PCR. The table lists some 240,000 clones, approximately 84% of them singletons. The sample consisted of PBMCs or T cells enriched from blood (not recorded which). All receptors derive from a woman in her thirties or forties with acute COVID-19. Each CDR3 is given with its conserved first and last residue. Fields, in order: CDR3 DNA, CDR3 protein, J gene, D gene, V gene, clone size. A D gene is named only where the DNA matches it firmly. Some rows have no size entry. The others give once, few or many, or a class for an expanded clone.

CDR3 DNA: TGTGCCAGCGGTCTAGCGGGAGTACAAGAGCAGTACTTC
CDR3 protein: CASGLAGVQEQYF
J gene: TRBJ2-7
D gene: TRBD2
V gene: TRBV7-3
clone size: NA

CDR3 DNA: TGTGCCAGCAGCTTGTGGTCAGGGCTCCCTAACTATGGCTACACCTTC
CDR3 protein: CASSLWSGLPNYGYTF
J gene: TRBJ1-2
D gene: NA
V gene: TRBV5-6
clone size: NA

CDR3 DNA: TGTGCCAGCAGTCCACGACCGACAGCAGATGGCTACACCTTC
CDR3 protein: CASSPRPTADGYTF
J gene: TRBJ1-2
D gene: NA
V gene: TRBV27
clone size: NA

CDR3 DNA: TGTGCCAGCTCACCTGGCAGACTCCAAGAGACCCAGTACTTC
CDR3 protein: CASSPGRLQETQYF
J gene: TRBJ2-5
D gene: NA
V gene: TRBV18
clone size: NA

CDR3 DNA: TGCGCCAGCAGCTATCGAGTAGCGGGAGCGAATGAGCAGTTCTTC
CDR3 protein: CASSYRVAGANEQFF
J gene: TRBJ2-1
D gene: TRBD2
V gene: TRBV5-1
clone size: NA

CDR3 DNA: TGTGCCAGCAGCCGGGACAGGGAAACCTACGAGCAGTACTTC
CDR3 protein: CASSRDRETYEQYF
J gene: TRBJ2-7
D gene: TRBD1
V gene: TRBV6-5
clone size: NA

CDR3 DNA: TGTGCCAGCAGCTTATCGGTTCCGGGGGGTGAAAAACTGTTTTTT
CDR3 protein: CASSLSVPGGEKLFF
J gene: TRBJ1-4
D gene: NA
V gene: TRBV7-9
clone size: NA

CDR3 DNA: TGCGCCAGCAGCCAAGGGACTAGCGGGGCCTCCTACAATGAGCAGTTCTTC
CDR3 protein: CASSQGTSGASYNEQFF
J gene: TRBJ2-1
D gene: TRBD2
V gene: TRBV4-1
clone size: NA

CDR3 DNA: TGCGCCAGCAGTGTGGACAGCCCGACAGATACGCAGTATTTT
CDR3 protein: CASSVDSPTDTQYF
J gene: TRBJ2-3
D gene: NA
V gene: TRBV10-2
clone size: NA

CDR3 DNA: TGTGCCAGCAGCCCTGAGAGACTAGCGGGCCGTTACAATGAGCAGTTCTTC
CDR3 protein: CASSPERLAGRYNEQFF
J gene: TRBJ2-1
D gene: TRBD2
V gene: TRBV5-6
clone size: NA

CDR3 DNA: TGTGCCAGCAGTCGGAGCCCGAACACCGGGGAGCTGTTTTTT
CDR3 protein: CASSRSPNTGELFF
J gene: TRBJ2-2
D gene: NA
V gene: TRBV27
clone size: NA

CDR3 DNA: TGTGCCAGCAGCTTAATGACAGGGACAGTTCTCGAGCAGTACTTC
CDR3 protein: CASSLMTGTVLEQYF
J gene: TRBJ2-7
D gene: TRBD1
V gene: TRBV11-1
clone size: NA

CDR3 DNA: TGTGCCAGCAGCAAAGTTAAGGCAGACTACCTTGTGGATACGCAGTATTTT
CDR3 protein: CASSKVKADYLVDTQYF
J gene: TRBJ2-3
D gene: NA
V gene: TRBV21-1
clone size: NA

CDR3 DNA: TGCGCCAGCAGCCAACTGGAAGGGACAGCGAATCAGCCCCAGCATTTT
CDR3 protein: CASSQLEGTANQPQHF
J gene: TRBJ1-5
D gene: TRBD1
V gene: TRBV4-1
clone size: once

CDR3 DNA: TGTGCCAGTAGTATTTGGACAGGGACCACCGGGGAGCTGTTTTTT
CDR3 protein: CASSIWTGTTGELFF
J gene: TRBJ2-2
D gene: TRBD1
V gene: TRBV19
clone size: NA

CDR3 DNA: TGTGCCAGCAGCCCCGCTAGCGGGAGAGACTATGAGCAGTTCTTC
CDR3 protein: CASSPASGRDYEQFF
J gene: TRBJ2-1
D gene: TRBD2
V gene: TRBV7-3
clone size: NA

CDR3 DNA: TGTGCCAGCAGTGATTGGGTCGGGACCTACGAGCAGTACTTC
CDR3 protein: CASSDWVGTYEQYF
J gene: TRBJ2-7
D gene: NA
V gene: TRBV6-1
clone size: NA

CDR3 DNA: TGCAGCGTTGGACTCAGCTCCTACAATGAGCAGTTCTTC
CDR3 protein: CSVGLSSYNEQFF
J gene: TRBJ2-1
D gene: NA
V gene: TRBV29-1
clone size: NA

CDR3 DNA: TGTGCCAGCAGCCGGCTAGATACCGGGGAGCTGTTTTTT
CDR3 protein: CASSRLDTGELFF
J gene: TRBJ2-2
D gene: NA
V gene: TRBV11-3
clone size: NA

CDR3 DNA: TGTGCCAGTAGTATAGATGTCGGGCAGGGATACAGGAACACTGAAGCTTTCTTT
CDR3 protein: CASSIDVGQGYRNTEAFF
J gene: TRBJ1-1
D gene: NA
V gene: TRBV19
clone size: NA

CDR3 DNA: TGTGCCAGCAGCCAAGACCCGGGACAGGGGGGATACGGCTCACCCCTCCACTTT
CDR3 protein: CASSQDPGQGGYGSPLHF
J gene: TRBJ1-6
D gene: TRBD1
V gene: TRBV14
clone size: NA

CDR3 DNA: TGTGCCAGCAGCCCCCTCGGTCTAGCGGGTGGCTCCTACAATGAGCAGTTCTTC
CDR3 protein: CASSPLGLAGGSYNEQFF
J gene: TRBJ2-1
D gene: TRBD2
V gene: TRBV7-9
clone size: few

CDR3 DNA: TGTGCCAGCAGCTTGGGGGGAGGTCTAGCCAAAAACATTCAGTACTTC
CDR3 protein: CASSLGGGLAKNIQYF
J gene: TRBJ2-4
D gene: NA
V gene: TRBV5-4
clone size: NA

CDR3 DNA: TGTGCCAGCAGTGACAGGTTTAGCTCCTACGAGCAGTACTTC
CDR3 protein: CASSDRFSSYEQYF
J gene: TRBJ2-7
D gene: NA
V gene: TRBV6-1
clone size: NA

CDR3 DNA: TGTGCCACCTGGGACAGAAACTCTGGAAACACCATATATTTT
CDR3 protein: CATWDRNSGNTIYF
J gene: TRBJ1-3
D gene: TRBD1
V gene: TRBV6-6
clone size: NA

CDR3 DNA: TGTGCCAGCAGTTACGCGACATTGCGCACTGAAGCTTTCTTT
CDR3 protein: CASSYATLRTEAFF
J gene: TRBJ1-1
D gene: NA
V gene: TRBV6-6
clone size: NA

CDR3 DNA: TGTGCCAGTAGTAGTAGCGGGAGGGCCGGGGTCTACGAGCAGTACTTC
CDR3 protein: CASSSSGRAGVYEQYF
J gene: TRBJ2-7
D gene: TRBD2
V gene: TRBV19
clone size: NA